This T cell receptor (beta chain) comes out of a study of blood T cell repertoires in COVID-19. Study overall: PBMCs, B-cell-depleted T cells, or T cells provided the cDNA or gDNA that made up the material.

Methods used by the authors: Estimated nucleated cell counts came from reference gene primer amplification. Profiling relied on immunoSEQ multiplex PCR, and the TCRdb table lists in-frame clones only, not all of them. V and J calls and clone size are as listed in that table; D and trimming were resolved from the DNA. The sample carries over 45,000 clones, 82% recorded once. The CDR3 runs to 15 residues. V shed 5 bases, J shed 3 bases, and the junction held 5 bases outside the gene matches. Germline lookup yields CDR1 SGHNT and CDR2 YYREEE (reference sequence). This chain connects TRBV5-4 to TRBJ2-1; 10 nucleotides align to TRBD2. The source is a woman of 80 years or more with acute or convalescent COVID-19. Sequencing was carried out using peripheral blood. CDR3 nucleotide sequence: TGTGCCAGCAGTCTAGCGGGAGTAAACTACAATGAGCAGTTCTTC. Residues: CASSLAGVNYNEQFF. The complete variable domain, with remaining parts taken from reference TRBV5-4 and TRBJ2-1, reads ETGVTQSPTHLIKTRGQQVTLRCSSQSGHNTVSWYQQALGQGPQFIFQYYREEENGRGNFPPRFSGLQFPNYSSELNVNALELDDSALYLCASSLAGVNYNEQFFGPGTRLTVL.